Listed below are T cell receptor beta chains from one sample, sequenced in a study of OX40 agonist ivuxolimab in advanced cancers. TCRdb's copy holds only in-frame clones and misses some; the assay was immunoSEQ multiplex PCR. The data contain tens of thousands of clones, about 90% of them singletons. The sample in question was CD4+ or CD8+ T cells sorted from blood, obtained in a trial of the OX40 agonist ivuxolimab. The receptors derive from an adult with an advanced solid tumor such as melanoma, head and neck, liver or kidney cancer. The CDR3 runs from the conserved cysteine through the conserved F or W. The D gene is left open where the match is weak. A row's size may be missing; if present it is once, few, many or a size class.

V gene,clone size,J gene,D gene,CDR3 DNA,CDR3 protein
TRBV13,NA,TRBJ2-5,NA,TGTGCCAGCAGCTTGGCGGGGGCGTACCAAGAGACCCAGTACTTC,CASSLAGAYQETQYF
TRBV25-1,once,TRBJ1-6,NA,TGTGCCAGCAGTGAACAGGCGGGGGGGTACGCACCCCTCCACTTT,CASSEQAGGYAPLHF
TRBV5-1,NA,TRBJ1-1,TRBD1,TGCGCCAGCAGCCTGTTGACAGGGGCGAACACTGAAGCTTTCTTT,CASSLLTGANTEAFF
TRBV27,NA,TRBJ1-2,NA,TGTGCCAGCAGGCCCGCCGGAAGACATTGGACCTACTATGGCTACACCTTC,CASRPAGRHWTYYGYTF
TRBV29-1,NA,TRBJ2-7,NA,TGCAGCGTTGGCAGGGGCTACGAGCAGTACTTC,CSVGRGYEQYF
TRBV30,NA,TRBJ2-7,NA,TGTGCCTGGAGTTTAACAGGCCTCGGGGAGCAGTACTTC,CAWSLTGLGEQYF
TRBV7-3,NA,TRBJ2-2,NA,TGTGCCAGCAGCCCCCTGGGGAACACCGGGGAGCTGTTTTTT,CASSPLGNTGELFF
TRBV5-5,NA,TRBJ2-7,NA,TGTGCCAGCAGCTTGGCCGACCGGGAAAGCTGGAGCTCCTACGAGCAGTACTTC,CASSLADRESWSSYEQYF
TRBV7-9,NA,TRBJ1-3,TRBD1,TGTGCCAGCAGCTTAGCGTCGGGGACAGTCAGCTCTGGAAACACCATATATTTT,CASSLASGTVSSGNTIYF
TRBV29-1,once,TRBJ2-2,NA,TGCAGCGTTGCGGGGGCAGTAAGCGGGGAGCTGTTTTTT,CSVAGAVSGELFF
TRBV15,NA,TRBJ2-1,NA,TGTGCCACCAGCAGGTTCCGGGACCTTAAACCCAATGAGCAGTTCTTC,CATSRFRDLKPNEQFF
TRBV14,once,TRBJ1-4,NA,TGTGCCAGCAGCCCCCTGCGCGGAGAGGGGGTAACTAATGAAAAACTGTTTTTT,CASSPLRGEGVTNEKLFF
TRBV7-2,NA,TRBJ1-6,NA,TGTGCCAGCAGCGGGGGGGTGGGATGGAATTCACCCCTCCACTTT,CASSGGVGWNSPLHF
TRBV7-6,NA,TRBJ1-4,NA,TGTGCCAGCAGCTTAGTGGCCGAGGAAAAACTGTTTTTT,CASSLVAEEKLFF
TRBV10-3,NA,TRBJ1-5,TRBD1,TGTGCCATCAGTGAGTATTTCAGGGGGCTTACGGCCCAGCATTTT,CAISEYFRGLTAQHF
TRBV7-8,NA,TRBJ1-3,NA,TGTGCCAGCAGCTTACAAGGGTTTTCGGGAAACACCATATATTTT,CASSLQGFSGNTIYF
TRBV7-2,once,TRBJ2-7,TRBD1,TGTGCCAGCAGCTTAGTAGGGACCGGGACAGGGGCGTCCGAGCAGTACTTC,CASSLVGTGTGASEQYF
TRBV7-6,NA,TRBJ2-3,NA,TGTGCCAGCAGCTTCCTACGCCCGGAGGACTCCAGCACAGATACGCAGTATTTT,CASSFLRPEDSSTDTQYF
TRBV19,NA,TRBJ1-2,NA,TGTGCCAGTAGTATCTTTCAGGGGCCCGTCGGCTACACCTTC,CASSIFQGPVGYTF
TRBV5-4,once,TRBJ1-2,NA,TGTGCCAGCAGCTTGAACACGGCTAACTATGGCTACACCTTC,CASSLNTANYGYTF
TRBV30,NA,TRBJ1-2,NA,TGTGCCTGGGGACCGGGGGGTGGCTATGGCTACACCTTC,CAWGPGGGYGYTF
TRBV19,NA,TRBJ2-7,NA,TGTGCCAGTAGCTCGGGGACTGGGGGCGAGCAGTACTTC,CASSSGTGGEQYF
TRBV6-4,NA,TRBJ1-1,NA,TGTGCCAGCAGGAGACGAGGGGGGAGTGGGACTGAAGCTTTCTTT,CASRRRGGSGTEAFF
TRBV5-5,few,TRBJ2-3,NA,TGTGCCAGCAGCTTGGAGGTGGGGAGGGATACGCAGTATTTT,CASSLEVGRDTQYF
TRBV5-1,NA,TRBJ2-3,NA,TGCGCCAGCAGCTTGGAGCGGGTAAAAGTCACAGTTACGCAGTATTTT,CASSLERVKVTVTQYF
TRBV27,NA,TRBJ2-7,TRBD2,TGTGCCAGCAGTTTCGCCCGGGGGGGACATTCCTACGAGCAGTACTTC,CASSFARGGHSYEQYF
TRBV7-6,NA,TRBJ1-6,NA,TGTGCCAGCAGCCCCTACGATGGGGAGATTTCACCCCTCCACTTT,CASSPYDGEISPLHF
TRBV6-5,NA,TRBJ1-3,NA,TGTGCCAGCAGTTACAACGCGGCTGGAAACACCATATATTTT,CASSYNAAGNTIYF
TRBV9,NA,TRBJ1-5,NA,TGTGCCAGCAGCGTAGAGGGTAGGGTAGATCAGCCCCAGCATTTT,CASSVEGRVDQPQHF
TRBV5-6,NA,TRBJ2-7,NA,TGTGCCAGCAGCTCGGGGAGCTCCTACGAGCAGTACTTC,CASSSGSSYEQYF
TRBV19,NA,TRBJ1-1,NA,TGTGCCAGTAGTATAGGTTGGACTAAGAACACTGAAGCTTTCTTT,CASSIGWTKNTEAFF
TRBV5-6,NA,TRBJ2-1,NA,TGTGCCAGCAGCTTGGAGAGGTTGACTTGGGCAGCGAACAATGAGCAGTTCTTC,CASSLERLTWAANNEQFF
TRBV25-1,NA,TRBJ2-7,NA,TGTGCCAGCGGTTCCTACGAGCAGTACTTC,CASGSYEQYF
TRBV7-6,once,TRBJ2-7,NA,TGTGCCAGCAGCTTAGCGCGGGGCTACGAGCAGTACTTC,CASSLARGYEQYF
TRBV7-9,NA,TRBJ1-2,NA,TGTGCCAGCAGCTTTTTCGGGGGCGCGGACTATGGCTACACCTTC,CASSFFGGADYGYTF
TRBV4-3,NA,TRBJ1-2,TRBD1,TGCGCCAGCAGCCAAGATCTCAGGGGGCTTGGCTATGGCTACACCTTC,CASSQDLRGLGYGYTF
TRBV12-5,NA,TRBJ1-1,NA,TGTGCTAGTGGTTGGGCCCCACAGGCGAAGAACACTGAAGCTTTCTTT,CASGWAPQAKNTEAFF
TRBV4-1,once,TRBJ1-1,NA,TGCGCCAGCAGCCTCCTCGGTGGGGGCAACACTGAAGCTTTCTTT,CASSLLGGGNTEAFF
TRBV13,NA,TRBJ2-5,NA,TGTGCCAGCAGCCCGGAGCGCGCGGAGACCCAGTACTTC,CASSPERAETQYF
TRBV4-1,NA,TRBJ1-2,NA,TGCGCCAGCAGCCCAGCTCCGGGAATTTCTAACTATGGCTACACCTTC,CASSPAPGISNYGYTF
TRBV19,NA,TRBJ2-7,TRBD1,TGTGCCAGTAGTAGTCAGGGGACAGGGTTCTACGAGCAGTACTTC,CASSSQGTGFYEQYF
TRBV29-1,NA,TRBJ2-7,NA,TGCAGCGCCAGACGGGACCACGAGCAGTACTTC,CSARRDHEQYF
TRBV7-9,NA,TRBJ2-3,NA,TGTGCCAGCAGCACTTTCGGACGTTCCAGCACAGATACGCAGTATTTT,CASSTFGRSSTDTQYF